This T cell receptor beta chain was sequenced for a study of spatial heterogeneity in lung cancer (dated by TCRdb to the late 2010s). For the wider study: Beta-chain transcripts were consistently detected in greater numbers than alpha-chain transcripts, which likely reflects a higher abundance of beta-chain transcripts. In the raw uncorrected reads, each unique combination of TCR and UMI appeared more than ten times on average. In non-small cell lung cancer, the study made a quantitative comparison of TCR alpha and beta repertoires among multiple tumor regions, matched nontumor lung and blood. The study linked features of the TCR repertoire to counts of nonsynonymous mutations, which were determined by whole-exome sequencing of tumor tissue. At surgery, both alpha and beta chains were TCR-sequenced in some 220 tumor regions, approximately 64 matched nontumor lung samples and around 50 PBMC samples.

The sample holds many counts of this clonotype. Its antigen specificity is not known. Base qualities are missing; no much larger clone stands one base away. Reading from cysteine to phenylalanine, the CDR3 counts 12 amino acids. Only the CDR3 portion is preserved as DNA: 36 bases, with reading frame beginning at the first base. CDR1 and CDR2 were assigned from the germline V gene (reference sequence) as DFQATT and SNEGSKA. The sample's time point label is to be understood as: sample taken at primary tumor resection. Whole RNA extracted from tumor and nontumor lung tissue, or from cryopreserved PBMC samples, was used for TCR sequencing without cell sorting. The donors were about 65 patients from the lung TRACERx cohort who had early-stage, untreated non-small cell lung cancer. A patient was chosen for TCR sequencing only when enough RNA was available from at least two tumor regions. Library generation was performed with 5' RACE. Reads for this sample came from a NextSeq 500. To allow correction of PCR and sequencing errors, the TCR library protocol tagged every TCR cDNA molecule with a unique molecular identifier. Processing in the source paper ran as follows. Decombinator tools were used for TCR identification, UMI-based error correction and CDR3 extraction. Expanded TCRs were defined as those above a frequency of 2 per 1,000, corresponding to the top 1% of the tumor frequency distribution. Each repertoire was subsampled 100 times to 5,000 TCRs, after which Renyi diversity was computed with the R vegan package. CDR3 similarity networks were built from amino acid triplet string-kernel similarity, connecting CDR3s with pairwise similarity above 0.82. The public reads were run again by TCRdb, first through fastp at Q25 and then through MiXCR, and only productive beta chains were kept. Each CDR3 protein appears once, grouped with its most common genes and DNA. In this record, the V and J calls reflect TCRdb's handling and not the investigators' own analysis. Across this sample there are around 13,000 distinct CDR3 sequences, with 13% to 15% seen only once. The top ten hold under 45% of the sample.

Here is what the overall study found, with its caveats: Ubiquitous expanded tumor TCRs were detected in blood more often at tumor resection than at routine follow-up. Additional single-cell paired TCR alpha and beta sequencing was considered necessary to confirm, at a functional level, the hypothesis that regional TCRs recognize regional mutations.

This sequence was found in a male donor with early-stage non-small cell lung cancer. Here the chain combines TRBV20-1 and TRBJ2-5, with 7 bases in between that match TRBD2. The input for sequencing was PBMCs, taken at surgery. The bases are TGCGGGGGGGATGGGGACCAAGAGACCCAGTACTTC. Its product reads: CGGDGDQETQYF.